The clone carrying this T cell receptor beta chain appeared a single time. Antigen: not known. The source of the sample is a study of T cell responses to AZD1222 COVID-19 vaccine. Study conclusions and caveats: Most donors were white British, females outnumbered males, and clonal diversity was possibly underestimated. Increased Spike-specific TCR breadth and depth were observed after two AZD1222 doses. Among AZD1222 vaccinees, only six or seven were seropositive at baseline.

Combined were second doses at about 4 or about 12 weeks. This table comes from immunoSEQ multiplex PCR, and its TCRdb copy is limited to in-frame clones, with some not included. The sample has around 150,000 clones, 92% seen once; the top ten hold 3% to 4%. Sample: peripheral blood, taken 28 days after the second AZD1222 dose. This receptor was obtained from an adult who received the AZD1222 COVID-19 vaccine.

Here the CDR3 DNA reads TGTGCCAGCAGCGCCTTGGCGGGAGGGCCGGTTGAGCAGTTCTTC. Translated, it gives CASSALAGGPVEQFF. V gene TRBV7-7 combines with J gene TRBJ2-1, with TRBD2 matching 9 bases. The germline CDR1 and CDR2 sequences are SSHAT and FNYEAQ (reference sequence). After removal of 5 bases from V and 9 bases from J, the junction contained 11 bases not matched to a gene. This CDR3 has 15 amino acids.